This T cell receptor (beta chain) appears in the sequencing data of a study of T cell responses to AZD1222 COVID-19 vaccine. V lost 7 bases to trimming and J lost 5 bases, with 17 bases between them. The germline gives CDR1 MNHEY, CDR2 SVGAGI. This CDR3 comprises 14 residues. TCRdb keeps only in-frame clones here, not all; method: immunoSEQ multiplex PCR. The table shows some 120,000 clones, with 65% to 90% occurring only once. The sequences come from peripheral blood, collected on day 0 of AZD1222 vaccination. The V and J genes are TRBV6-5 and TRBJ1-1; weak D call: TRBD1 (6 bases). The clonotype comes from an adult in good health. The CDR3 region has the DNA TGTGCCAGCACCCCTACAGGGCCTGGAACTGAAGCTTTCTTT. Translation: CASTPTGPGTEAFF.